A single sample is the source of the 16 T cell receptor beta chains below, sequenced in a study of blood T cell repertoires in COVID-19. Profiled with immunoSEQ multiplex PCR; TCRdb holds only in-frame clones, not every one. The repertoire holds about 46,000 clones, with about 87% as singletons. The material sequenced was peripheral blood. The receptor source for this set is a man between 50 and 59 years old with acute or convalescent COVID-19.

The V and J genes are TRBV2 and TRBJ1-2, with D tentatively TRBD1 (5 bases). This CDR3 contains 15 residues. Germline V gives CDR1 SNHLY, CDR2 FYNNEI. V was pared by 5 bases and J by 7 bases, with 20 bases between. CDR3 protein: CASSPVLQVWAGYTF. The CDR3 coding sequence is TGTGCCAGCAGTCCCGTGTTACAGGTTTGGGCTGGCTACACCTTC.

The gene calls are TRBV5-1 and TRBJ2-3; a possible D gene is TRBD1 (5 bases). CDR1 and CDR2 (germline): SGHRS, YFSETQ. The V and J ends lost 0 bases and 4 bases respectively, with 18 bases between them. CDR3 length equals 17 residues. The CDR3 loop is CASSLGGSNPPADTQYF. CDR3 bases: TGCGCCAGCAGCTTGGGGGGCAGCAACCCGCCGGCAGATACGCAGTATTTT.

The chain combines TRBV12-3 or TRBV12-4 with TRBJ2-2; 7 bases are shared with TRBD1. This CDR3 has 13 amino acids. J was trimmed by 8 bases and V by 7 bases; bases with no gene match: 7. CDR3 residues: CASTSTGVGELFF. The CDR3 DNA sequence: TGTGCCAGCACCTCCACAGGGGTGGGGGAGCTGTTTTTT.

The CDR3: CASSEDRVLGYTF. The CDR3 DNA reads TGTGCCAGCAGCGAGGACAGGGTTTTGGGCTACACCTTC. The genes are TRBV2 and TRBJ1-2, with 8 bases identical to TRBD1. The CDR3 consists of 13 residues. The germline CDR1 and CDR2 sequences are SNHLY and FYNNEI. Unmatched junction bases numbered 8, after V lost 6 bases and J lost 8 bases. Full variable domain (outside the CDR3, taken from reference TRBV2 and TRBJ1-2): EPEVTQTPSHQVTQMGQEVILRCVPISNHLYFYWYRQILGQKVEFLVSFYNNEISEKSEIFDDQFSVERPDGSNFTLKIRSTKLEDSAMYFCASSEDRVLGYTFGSGTRLTVV.

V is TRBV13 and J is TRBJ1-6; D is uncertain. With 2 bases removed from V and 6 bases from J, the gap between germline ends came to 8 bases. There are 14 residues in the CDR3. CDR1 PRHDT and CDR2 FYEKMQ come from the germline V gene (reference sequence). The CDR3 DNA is TGTGCCAGCAGCTTAACACCGCTTAATTCACCCCTCCACTTT. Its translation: CASSLTPLNSPLHF.

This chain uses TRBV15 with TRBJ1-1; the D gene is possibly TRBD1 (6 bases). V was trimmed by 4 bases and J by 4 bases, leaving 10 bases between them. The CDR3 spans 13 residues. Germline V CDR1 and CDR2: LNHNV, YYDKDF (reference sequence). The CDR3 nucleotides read TGTGCCACCAGCAAGGACAGATTCACTGAAGCTTTCTTT. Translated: CATSKDRFTEAFF.

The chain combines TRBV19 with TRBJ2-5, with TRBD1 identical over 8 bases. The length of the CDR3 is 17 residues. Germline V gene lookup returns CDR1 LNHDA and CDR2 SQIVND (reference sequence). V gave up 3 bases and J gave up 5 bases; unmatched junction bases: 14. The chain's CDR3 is CASSISGTGHMGETQYF. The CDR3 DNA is TGTGCCAGTAGTATTTCCGGGACAGGACATATGGGGGAGACCCAGTACTTC.

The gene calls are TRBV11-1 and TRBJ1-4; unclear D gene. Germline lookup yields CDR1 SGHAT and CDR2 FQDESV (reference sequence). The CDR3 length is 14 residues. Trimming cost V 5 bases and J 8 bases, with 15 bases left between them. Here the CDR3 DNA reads TGTGCCAGCAGCCCCTCCGCACAGCACGAAAAACTGTTTTTT. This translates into CASSPSAQHEKLFF.

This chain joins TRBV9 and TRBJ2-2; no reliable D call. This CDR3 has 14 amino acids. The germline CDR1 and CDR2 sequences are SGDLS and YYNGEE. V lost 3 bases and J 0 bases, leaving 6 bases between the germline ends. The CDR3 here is CASSASPNTGELFF. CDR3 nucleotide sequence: TGTGCCAGCAGCGCGTCCCCGAACACCGGGGAGCTGTTTTTT.

The CDR3 bases are TGTGCCACCCGACCGGGGCTAGCGGAGCAAGAGACCCAGTACTTC. This gives the protein CATRPGLAEQETQYF. The chain is built from TRBV24-1 and TRBJ2-5; 7 bases line up with TRBD2. J gave up 2 bases and V 9 bases, and 11 bases lay outside the gene matches. Germline V CDR1 and CDR2: KGHDR, SFDVKD. This CDR3 spans 15 amino acids.

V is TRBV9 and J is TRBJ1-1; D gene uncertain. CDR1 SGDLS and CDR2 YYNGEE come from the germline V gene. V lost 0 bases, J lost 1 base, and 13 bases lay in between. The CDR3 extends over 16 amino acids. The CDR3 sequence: CASSVESSYWNTEAFF. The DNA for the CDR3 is TGTGCCAGCAGCGTAGAATCGAGCTACTGGAACACTGAAGCTTTCTTT.

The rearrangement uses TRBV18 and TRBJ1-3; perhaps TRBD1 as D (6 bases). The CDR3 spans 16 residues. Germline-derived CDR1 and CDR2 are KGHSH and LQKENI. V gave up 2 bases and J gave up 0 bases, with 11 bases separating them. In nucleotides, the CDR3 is TGTGCCAGCTCACCATTTGAAGGGGGCTCTGGAAACACCATATATTTT. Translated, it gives CASSPFEGGSGNTIYF.

The CDR3: CASSFSELGTDTQYF. CDR3 in DNA: TGCGCCAGCAGCTTTAGCGAGCTCGGCACAGATACGCAGTATTTT. V and J are TRBV5-1 and TRBJ2-3; D might be TRBD2 (5 bases). Germline CDR1 reads SGHRS; CDR2 reads YFSETQ. CDR3 length equals 15 residues. Trimming pared 2 bases from V and 1 base from J, leaving 11 bases between.

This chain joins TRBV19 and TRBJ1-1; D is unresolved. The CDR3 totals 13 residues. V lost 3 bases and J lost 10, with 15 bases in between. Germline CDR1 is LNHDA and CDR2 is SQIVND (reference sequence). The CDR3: CASSIGMGGGAFF. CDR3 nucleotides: TGTGCCAGTAGTATTGGTATGGGAGGTGGAGCTTTCTTT.

The DNA of the CDR3 is TGTGCCAGCAGCTTAGGAGACAGCGGGTCTGAGCCCCAGCATTTT. Its translation is CASSLGDSGSEPQHF. This sequence joins TRBV7-9 and TRBJ1-5, with D possibly being TRBD1 (5 bases). Per the germline V gene, CDR1 is SEHNR and CDR2 is FQNEAQ (reference sequence). Trimming shortened V by 1 base and J by 8 bases, and 15 bases separated the two germline ends. This CDR3 contains 15 residues.

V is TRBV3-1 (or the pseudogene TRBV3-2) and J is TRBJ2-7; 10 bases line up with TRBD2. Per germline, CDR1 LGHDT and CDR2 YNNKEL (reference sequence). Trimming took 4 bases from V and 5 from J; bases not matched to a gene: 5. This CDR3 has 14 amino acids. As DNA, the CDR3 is TGTGCCAGCAGCCTCGGGACTAGCGTAAACGAGCAGTACTTC. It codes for CASSLGTSVNEQYF.